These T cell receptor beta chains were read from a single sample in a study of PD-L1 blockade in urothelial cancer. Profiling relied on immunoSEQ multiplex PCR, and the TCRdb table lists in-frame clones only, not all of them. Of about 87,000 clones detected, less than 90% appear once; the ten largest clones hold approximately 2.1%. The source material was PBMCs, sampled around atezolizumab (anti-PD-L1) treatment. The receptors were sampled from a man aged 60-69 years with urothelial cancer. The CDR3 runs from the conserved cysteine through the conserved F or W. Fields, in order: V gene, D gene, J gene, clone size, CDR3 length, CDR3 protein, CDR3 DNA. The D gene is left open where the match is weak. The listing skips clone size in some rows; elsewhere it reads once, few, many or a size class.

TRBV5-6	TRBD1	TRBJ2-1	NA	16	CASSLARGPFYNEQFF	TGTGCCAGCAGCTTGGCAAGGGGGCCGTTCTACAATGAGCAGTTCTTC
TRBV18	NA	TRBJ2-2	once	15	CASSPKWGLTGELFF	TGTGCCAGCTCACCTAAATGGGGACTCACCGGGGAGCTGTTTTTT
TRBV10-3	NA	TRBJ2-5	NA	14	CAISDGTQKETQYF	TGTGCCATCAGTGACGGGACTCAGAAGGAGACCCAGTACTTC
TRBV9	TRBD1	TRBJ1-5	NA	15	CASSVGGQGYQPQHF	TGTGCCAGCAGCGTAGGGGGACAGGGCTATCAGCCCCAGCATTTT
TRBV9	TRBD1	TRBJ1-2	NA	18	CASNPTPGQGLLNYGYTF	TGTGCCAGCAACCCCACCCCGGGACAGGGGCTCCTAAACTATGGCTACACCTTC
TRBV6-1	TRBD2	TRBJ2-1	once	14	CASSESGGDNEQFF	TGTGCCAGCAGTGAAAGCGGGGGGGACAATGAGCAGTTCTTC
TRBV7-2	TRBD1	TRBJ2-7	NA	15	CASSFYRGPAYEQYF	TGTGCCAGCAGCTTCTACAGGGGGCCAGCCTACGAGCAGTACTTC
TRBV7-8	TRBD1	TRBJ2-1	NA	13	CASSWGPGQRQFF	TGTGCCAGCAGTTGGGGACCGGGACAGAGGCAGTTCTTC
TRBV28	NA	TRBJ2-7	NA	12	CAHRDAKNEQYF	TGTGCCCACAGGGACGCAAAAAACGAGCAGTACTTC
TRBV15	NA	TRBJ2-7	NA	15	CATSREQASSYEQYF	TGTGCCACCAGCAGAGAGCAGGCGAGCTCCTACGAGCAGTACTTC
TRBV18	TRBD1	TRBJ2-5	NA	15	CASSPRDRVKETQYF	TGTGCCAGCTCACCCCGGGACAGGGTTAAAGAGACCCAGTACTTC
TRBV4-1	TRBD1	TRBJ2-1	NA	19	CASSQDRGSGTGRVNEQFF	TGCGCCAGCAGCCAAGATCGGGGTTCCGGGACAGGGAGAGTCAATGAGCAGTTCTTC
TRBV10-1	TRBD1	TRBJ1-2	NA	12	CASSAGQDRYTF	TGCGCCAGCAGTGCGGGACAGGACCGCTACACCTTC
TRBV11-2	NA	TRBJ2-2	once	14	CASSFRAGAGELFF	TGTGCCAGCAGCTTCCGCGCGGGCGCCGGGGAGCTGTTTTTT
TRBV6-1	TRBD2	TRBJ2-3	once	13	CASRLGGSDTQYF	TGTGCCAGCAGATTGGGGGGGTCAGATACGCAGTATTTT
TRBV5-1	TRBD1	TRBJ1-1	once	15	CASSLDRGLSTEAFF	TGCGCCAGCAGCTTGGACAGGGGGCTGAGCACTGAAGCTTTCTTT
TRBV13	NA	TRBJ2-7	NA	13	CASSPTPRGEQYF	TGTGCCAGCAGCCCCACCCCCCGCGGTGAGCAGTACTTC
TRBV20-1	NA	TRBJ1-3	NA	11	CSVAEVNTIYF	TGCAGTGTGGCAGAGGTGAACACCATATATTTT
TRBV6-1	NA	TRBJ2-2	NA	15	CASSLDRVNTGELFF	TGTGCCAGCAGTTTGGACAGAGTTAACACCGGGGAGCTGTTTTTT
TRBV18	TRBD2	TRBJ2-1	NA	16	CASSPGGTSGSNEQFF	TGTGCCAGCTCACCCGGGGGGACTAGCGGGAGTAATGAGCAGTTCTTC
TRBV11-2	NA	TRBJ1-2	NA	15	CASSSLIALDYGYTF	TGTGCCAGCAGCTCTCTTATAGCATTGGACTATGGCTACACCTTC
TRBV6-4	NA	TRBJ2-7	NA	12	CASSDKGNEQYF	TGTGCCAGCAGTGACAAGGGGAACGAGCAGTACTTC
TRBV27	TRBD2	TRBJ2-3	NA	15	CATRRGRVYTDTQYF	TGTGCCACCAGACGAGGGAGGGTTTACACAGATACGCAGTATTTT
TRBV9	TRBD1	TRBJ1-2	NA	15	CASSKSGQGTGGYTF	TGTGCCAGCAGCAAGTCGGGACAGGGAACGGGCGGCTACACCTTC
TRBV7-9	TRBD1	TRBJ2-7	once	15	CASSLRTGVGYEQYF	TGTGCCAGCAGTCTGCGGACAGGGGTGGGATACGAGCAGTACTTC
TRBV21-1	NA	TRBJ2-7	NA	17	CASSKGRGLGPSYEQYF	TGTGCCAGCAGCAAAGGGAGGGGACTAGGGCCCTCGTACGAGCAGTACTTC
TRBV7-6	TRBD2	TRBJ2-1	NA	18	CASSLEAGVLSSYNEQFF	TGTGCCAGCAGCTTAGAAGCGGGAGTATTAAGCTCCTACAATGAGCAGTTCTTC
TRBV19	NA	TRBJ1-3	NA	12	CASSPGGDTIYF	TGTGCCAGTAGTCCAGGCGGGGACACCATATATTTT
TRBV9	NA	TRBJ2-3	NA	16	CASSVEGGSILYTQYF	TGTGCCAGCAGCGTAGAAGGGGGATCTATCTTGTATACGCAGTATTTT
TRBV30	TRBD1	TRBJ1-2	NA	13	CAWSVVGGNGYTF	TGTGCCTGGAGTGTTGTAGGGGGCAATGGCTACACCTTC
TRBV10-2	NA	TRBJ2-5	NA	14	CASSEGGLRETQYF	TGCGCCAGCAGTGAGGGGGGACTCAGAGAGACCCAGTACTTC
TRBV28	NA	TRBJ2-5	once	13	CASSLYRLWTQYF	TGTGCCAGCAGTTTGTACAGGCTGTGGACCCAGTACTTC
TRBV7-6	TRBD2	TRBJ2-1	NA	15	CASSLKREGNNEQFF	TGTGCCAGCAGCTTAAAGCGGGAGGGCAACAATGAGCAGTTCTTC
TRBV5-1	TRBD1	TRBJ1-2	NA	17	CASSLGPGQGAPYGYTF	TGCGCCAGCAGCTTGGGCCCCGGACAGGGGGCGCCCTATGGCTACACCTTC
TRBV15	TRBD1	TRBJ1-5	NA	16	CATSRAGTGLNQPQHF	TGTGCCACCAGCAGAGCCGGGACAGGTTTAAATCAGCCCCAGCATTTT
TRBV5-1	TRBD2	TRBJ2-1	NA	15	CASNPGLAGYNEQFF	TGCGCCAGCAACCCGGGACTAGCGGGGTACAATGAGCAGTTCTTC
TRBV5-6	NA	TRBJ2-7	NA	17	CASSNRRIGRGSYEQYF	TGTGCCAGCAGCAATCGACGGATCGGCAGGGGTTCATACGAGCAGTACTTC
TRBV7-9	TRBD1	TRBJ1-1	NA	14	CASSQQGGNTEAFF	TGTGCCAGCAGTCAGCAGGGGGGCAACACTGAAGCTTTCTTT
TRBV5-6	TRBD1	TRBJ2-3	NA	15	CASSPRQGSTDTQYF	TGTGCCAGCAGCCCCCGACAGGGAAGCACAGATACGCAGTATTTT
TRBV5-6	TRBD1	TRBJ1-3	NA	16	CASSAGETGFGNTIYF	TGTGCCAGCAGCGCCGGAGAGACAGGGTTCGGAAACACCATATATTTT
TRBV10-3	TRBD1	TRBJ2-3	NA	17	CAISGVRGQGSLDTQYF	TGTGCCATCAGTGGGGTAAGGGGACAGGGGAGCCTAGATACGCAGTATTTT
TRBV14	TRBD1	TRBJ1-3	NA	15	CASSPGTGRGNTIYF	TGTGCCAGCAGCCCAGGGACAGGGAGAGGAAACACCATATATTTT
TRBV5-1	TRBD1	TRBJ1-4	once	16	CASAPGQGWGNEKLFF	TGCGCCAGCGCTCCGGGACAGGGTTGGGGTAATGAAAAACTGTTTTTT
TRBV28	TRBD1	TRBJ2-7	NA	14	CASSLRQGAYEQYF	TGTGCCAGCAGTTTAAGACAGGGGGCCTACGAGCAGTACTTC
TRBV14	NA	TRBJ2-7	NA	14	CASSQDSKPGEQYF	TGTGCCAGCAGCCAAGATTCAAAACCGGGGGAGCAGTACTTC
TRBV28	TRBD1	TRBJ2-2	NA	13	CASGTANTGELFF	TGTGCCAGCGGGACAGCGAACACCGGGGAGCTGTTTTTT
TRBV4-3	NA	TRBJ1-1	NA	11	CASSQGGLAFF	TGCGCCAGCAGCCAAGGAGGTTTGGCTTTCTTT
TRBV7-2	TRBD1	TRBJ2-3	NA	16	CASSSSQGLGTDTQYF	TGTGCCAGCAGCTCCTCACAGGGGCTTGGCACAGATACGCAGTATTTT
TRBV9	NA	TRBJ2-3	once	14	CASSRDLSTDTQYF	TGTGCCAGCAGCCGGGACTTGAGCACAGATACGCAGTATTTT
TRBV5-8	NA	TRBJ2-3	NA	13	CASSLSGTDTQYF	TGTGCCAGCAGCCTTTCGGGGACAGATACGCAGTATTTT
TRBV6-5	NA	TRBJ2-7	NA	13	CASTASPGYEQYF	TGTGCCAGCACGGCTAGCCCGGGGTACGAGCAGTACTTC
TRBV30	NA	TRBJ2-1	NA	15	CAWGSLGISYNEQFF	TGTGCCTGGGGGTCACTAGGGATCTCCTACAATGAGCAGTTCTTC
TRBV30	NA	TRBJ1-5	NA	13	CAWSPQANQPQHF	TGTGCCTGGAGCCCACAGGCCAATCAGCCCCAGCATTTT
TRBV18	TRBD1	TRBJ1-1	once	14	CASSSGTGGTEAFF	TGTGCCAGCTCCTCCGGGACAGGGGGCACTGAAGCTTTCTTT
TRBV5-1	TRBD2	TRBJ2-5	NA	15	CASSLSAGGQETQYF	TGCGCCAGCAGCTTGAGTGCGGGGGGACAAGAGACCCAGTACTTC
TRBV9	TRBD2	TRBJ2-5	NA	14	CASSRDSGAETQYF	TGTGCCAGCAGCAGAGACAGCGGGGCAGAGACCCAGTACTTC